The present T cell receptor (beta chain) was sequenced within a study of T cell responses to AZD1222 COVID-19 vaccine. Profiling relied on immunoSEQ multiplex PCR, and the TCRdb table lists in-frame clones only, not all of them. The sample shows around 120,000 clones, about 90% of them seen only once. Pooling of second doses given at about 4 or about 12 weeks was done. The CDR3 totals 16 residues. Trimming cost V 0 bases and J 0 bases, with 9 bases left between them. Germline lookup yields CDR1 MNHEY and CDR2 SVGAGI. In the case of this clone: Its antigen is not identified.

Study findings and constraints: Repertoire sampling occurred only after the peak T cell response. The CD4 TCRs associated with vaccination extended across spike and predominated at 160-218 and 743-854. Females outnumbered males among donors, who were mostly white British; clonal diversity was possibly underestimated.

The chain recombines TRBV6-5 with TRBJ1-3, with D possibly TRBD1 on 5 matching bases. Sequenced material: peripheral blood, taken 28 days after the second AZD1222 dose. The receptor comes from an adult who received the AZD1222 COVID-19 vaccine. The chain's CDR3 is CASSYSGPISGNTIYF. The CDR3 coding sequence is TGTGCCAGCAGTTACTCGGGACCGATCTCTGGAAACACCATATATTTT.